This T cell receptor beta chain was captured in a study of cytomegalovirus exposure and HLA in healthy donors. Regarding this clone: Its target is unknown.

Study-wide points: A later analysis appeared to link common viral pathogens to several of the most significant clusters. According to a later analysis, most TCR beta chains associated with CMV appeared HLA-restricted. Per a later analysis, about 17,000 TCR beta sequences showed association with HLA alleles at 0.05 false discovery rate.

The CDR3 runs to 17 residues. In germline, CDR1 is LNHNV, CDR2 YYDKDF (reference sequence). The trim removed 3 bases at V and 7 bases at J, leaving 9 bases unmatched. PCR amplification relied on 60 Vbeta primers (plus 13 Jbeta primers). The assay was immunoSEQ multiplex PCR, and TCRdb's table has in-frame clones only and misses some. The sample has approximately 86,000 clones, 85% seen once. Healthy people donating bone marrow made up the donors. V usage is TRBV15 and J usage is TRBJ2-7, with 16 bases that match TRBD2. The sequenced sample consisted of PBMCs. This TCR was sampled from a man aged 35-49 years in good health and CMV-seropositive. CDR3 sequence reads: CATSSSGTSGRVYEQYF. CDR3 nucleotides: TGTGCCACCAGCAGCTCCGGGACTAGCGGGAGGGTCTATGAGCAGTACTTC.